This T cell receptor beta chain was captured in a study of T cells in Graves' hyperthyroidism and ophthalmopathy (dated 2019 in TCRdb). Study-level background: Peripheral blood samples were taken at initial diagnosis, before any treatment was given. TCR V-J signatures able to tell the groups apart were searched for in a discovery cohort of some 100 patients, of whom more than 40 had Graves' ophthalmopathy and about 60 had stable Graves' hyperthyroidism. Prospective prediction of ophthalmopathy was tested in an independent validation cohort consisting of 18 to 20 hyperthyroidism patients and approximately 16 patients who later progressed to ophthalmopathy. The 85 to 100 discovery patients were divided at random into training and test sets in a 7:3 ratio. The study also compared thyroid tissue and blood T-cell repertoires from five or six Graves' hyperthyroidism patients. After sampling, hyperthyroidism patients received methimazole starting at 30 mg daily, and ophthalmopathy patients received high-dose intravenous methylprednisolone. TCR Vbeta CDR3 sequencing of 135 peripheral blood samples (fewer than 45 ophthalmopathy, 75 or so hyperthyroidism and roughly 17 progressor patients) is reported in the paper.

Counted from cysteine to phenylalanine, this CDR3 has 13 amino acids. CDR3 DNA is the only sequence kept; it has 39 bases, read in frame from the first base. CDR1 and CDR2, looked up from the germline V gene, are KGHSH and LQKENI. The germline ends are 12 bases apart after V is trimmed by 3 bases and J by 9 bases. Here is what the overall study found, with its caveats: A model built on a 13 V-J signature distinguished ophthalmopathy from stable hyperthyroidism, reaching around 87% sensitivity and around 81% specificity in cross-validation and 80%/75% in testing. Most expanded thyroid clonotypes (frequency above 0.001) were also found in blood, which suggests that blood repertoires may mirror thyroid immune responses. No statistical method was used to fix the sample size in advance, and group allocation was not hidden from the investigators. In validation, the model predicted progression to ophthalmopathy with just under 71% sensitivity and less than 75% specificity, a median of about 6.7 months before onset.

The table lists this clonotype with many counts. The clone's antigen remains unknown. No clone much larger than this one lies a single base away; base qualities are absent. Ophthalmopathy patients had moderately to severely active disease, with a Clinical Activity Score of 3 or more, a NOSPECS grade of 4 or more, and a disease duration of less than 3 months. Any patient with an uncontrolled infection, another autoimmune disease, pregnancy or lactation was excluded. Clinical symptoms, serum thyroxine and TRAb, thyroid ultrasound, and orbital computed tomography formed the basis for the diagnoses. Ficoll-Paque density gradient centrifugation was used to isolate PBMCs from about 10 ml of fresh peripheral blood. Total RNA was extracted with Trizol reagent, and quality was checked on an Agilent 2100 Bioanalyzer. The TCR beta CDR3 regions were amplified from RNA transcripts. For the first round of RT-PCR on the TCR CDR3, the HTBI primer set was used together with the Qiagen OneStep RT-PCR kit. Libraries were constructed in a second round of multiplex PCR, after which size selection and purification were performed. Paired-end sequencing of the libraries was performed with 100 bp reads on an Illumina HiSeq2000. Under the source paper's analysis protocol: Raw data were processed with SOAPnuke, discarding reads with adapters, uncalled bases, mean Phred below 15, or no exact constant-primer or identifier match. COPE v1.2.5 was used to merge high-quality paired reads, and clonotypes were defined as unique nucleotide sequences. Clonotypes were aligned to IMGT TRBV, TRBD and TRBJ reference segments using MiTCR v1.1. Analysis was restricted to V-J combinations with a frequency above 0.0001, which covered roughly 99% of repertoires. A TCS score was defined as the ratio between F50 (clonal expansion) and ExV (chaos), using BLOSUM62-based TCRdist between CDR3 peptides within each V-J. Welch's t-statistics and random forest reduced some 510 V-J features to around 14, which were used in a naive Bayes classifier (R e1071). TCRdb reworked the public reads: Q25 trimming with fastp, MiXCR clone assembly, productive beta chains retained. Rows are unified per CDR3 protein, each entry keeping the most common DNA and genes. The V and J calls and clone size are TCRdb's, not the authors'. This sample comprises more than 450,000 distinct CDR3 sequences, 15% to 20% of them detected only once. Less than 55% of the sample is taken by the ten largest.

This TCR derives from a man between 35 and 55 years old with Graves' ophthalmopathy. The receptor chain draws on TRBV18 and TRBJ2-1, and possibly TRBD1, on 6 matching bases. Sequencing was done on a sample of blood. The DNA reads as follows: TGTGCCAGCTCACCTCAACGGGACACTGAGCAGTTCTTC. Its amino acids are CASSPQRDTEQFF. This CDR3, with the reference TRBV18 and TRBJ2-1 proteins standing in past its ends, gives the full variable domain NAGVMQNPRHLVRRRGQEARLRCSPMKGHSHVYWYRQLPEEGLKFMVYLQKENIIDESGMPKERFSAEFPKEGPSILRIQQVVRGDSAAYFCASSPQRDTEQFFGPGTRLTVL.